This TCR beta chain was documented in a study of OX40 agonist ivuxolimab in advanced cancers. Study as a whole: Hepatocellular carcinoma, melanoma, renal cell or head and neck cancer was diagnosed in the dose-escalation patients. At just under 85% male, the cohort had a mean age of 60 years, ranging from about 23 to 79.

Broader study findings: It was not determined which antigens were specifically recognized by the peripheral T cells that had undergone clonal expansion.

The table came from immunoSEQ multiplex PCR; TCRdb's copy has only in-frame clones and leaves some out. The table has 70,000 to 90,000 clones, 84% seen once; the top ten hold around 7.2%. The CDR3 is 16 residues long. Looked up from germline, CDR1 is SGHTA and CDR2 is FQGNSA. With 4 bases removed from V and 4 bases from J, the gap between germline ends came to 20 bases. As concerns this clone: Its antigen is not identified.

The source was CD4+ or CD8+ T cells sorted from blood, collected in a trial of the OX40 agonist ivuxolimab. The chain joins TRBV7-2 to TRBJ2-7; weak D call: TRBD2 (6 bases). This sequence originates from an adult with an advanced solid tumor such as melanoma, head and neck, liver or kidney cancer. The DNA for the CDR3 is TGTGCCAGCAGCTCCCACGGGACTCTCAAGTCGTACGAGCAGTACTTC. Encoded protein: CASSSHGTLKSYEQYF.